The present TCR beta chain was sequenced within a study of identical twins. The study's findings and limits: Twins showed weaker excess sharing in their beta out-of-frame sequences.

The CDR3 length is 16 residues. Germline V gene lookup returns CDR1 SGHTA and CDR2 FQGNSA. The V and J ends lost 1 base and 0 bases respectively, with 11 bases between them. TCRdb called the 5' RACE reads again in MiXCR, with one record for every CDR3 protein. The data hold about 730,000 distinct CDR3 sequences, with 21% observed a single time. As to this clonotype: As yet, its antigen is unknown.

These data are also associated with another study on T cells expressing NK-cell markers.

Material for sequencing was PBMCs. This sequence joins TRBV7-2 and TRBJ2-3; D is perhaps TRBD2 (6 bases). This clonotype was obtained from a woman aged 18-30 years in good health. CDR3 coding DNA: TGTGCCAGCAGCTTAGTTAGGACTACTAGCACAGATACGCAGTATTTT. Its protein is CASSLVRTTSTDTQYF.